The present TCR beta chain was sequenced within a study of shared clonotypes between healthy human individuals. Regarding this clone: As yet, its antigen is unknown.

Study-level points and caveats: Shared clonotypes across all four donors exceeded non-shared ones in generation probability. Roughly 5% of naive CD4 clonotypes were common to several donors.

The germline gives CDR1 MNHEY, CDR2 SMNVEV (reference sequence). The germline V and J ends were trimmed by 4 bases and 6 bases, with 13 bases remaining between them. The CDR3 runs 13 residues. Sorted subsets were amplified in replicate PCRs using 200 ng DNA, about 30,000 T cell genomes. The repertoire was sequenced with immunoSEQ multiplex PCR; TCRdb's copy has only in-frame clones and lacks some. The sample carries 850,000 to 1,200,000 clones, around 75% recorded once. The rearrangement joins TRBV27 to TRBJ2-7; tentative D call: TRBD1 (6 bases). This receptor was obtained from a man younger than 30 in good health. The specimen was memory CD4+ T cells sorted from blood. Subset described: CD45RA-negative fraction. The CDR3 DNA follows: TGTGCCAGCAGTTCAACCGGGACATCCGAGCAGTACTTC. Encoded protein: CASSSTGTSEQYF.